The 29 T cell receptor beta chains reported below all come from one sample, sequenced in a study of shared clonotypes between healthy human individuals. CD45RO-negative, CCR7-selected cells formed the naive CD8 fraction, which excluded terminally differentiated effector memory CD45RA+ cells. Libraries were prepared by immunoSEQ multiplex PCR; TCRdb keeps only in-frame clonotypes and omits some of them. The table lists about 2 million clones, about 95% of them singletons, with roughly 1% in the top ten. The source material was naive CD8+ T cells sorted from blood. These receptors came from a man younger than 35 in good health.

The J gene is TRBJ2-7, the V gene TRBV5-4; 7 bases are shared with TRBD1. CDR3 length: 14 residues. With V trimmed by 0 bases and J by 5 bases, 5 bases remained unmatched. The V gene's germline CDR1 is SGHNT and CDR2 YYREEE (reference sequence). CDR3 sequence (DNA): TGTGCCAGCAGCTTGGCCGGACAGGAGGACGAGCAGTACTTC. Translation gives CASSLAGQEDEQYF.

This chain connects TRBV11-2 to TRBJ2-1, with 8 bases lining up with TRBD2. The V gene end was trimmed by 6 bases and the J gene end by 0 bases; junction bases not matched to a gene: 7. The germline gives CDR1 SGHAT, CDR2 FQNNGV. The CDR3 contains 16 residues. CDR3 nucleotide sequence: TGTGCCAGCAGTGAGACAAGCGGGAGCTCCTACAATGAGCAGTTCTTC. It encodes CASSETSGSSYNEQFF.

This clone was found once. The rearrangement uses TRBV9 and TRBJ2-1; TRBD2 agrees at 7 bases. The CDR3 runs 15 residues. J gave up 0 bases and V 4 bases, and 4 bases lay outside the gene matches. CDR1 and CDR2 (germline): SGDLS, YYNGEE. CDR3 DNA sequence: TGTGCCAGCAGCCCTAGCGGTTACTCCTACAATGAGCAGTTCTTC. Protein product: CASSPSGYSYNEQFF.

The V gene is TRBV27, the J gene TRBJ1-4; maybe TRBD1 (5 bases). CDR1 is MNHEY and CDR2 is SMNVEV in the germline V gene (reference sequence). V lost 0 bases and J lost 8, with 10 bases in between. The CDR3 extends over 14 amino acids. CDR3 in amino acids: CASSLSVGAEKLFF. The CDR3 region has the DNA TGTGCCAGCAGTTTATCAGTTGGGGCGGAAAAACTGTTTTTT.

This clone came up once. This chain connects TRBV4-1 to TRBJ2-2; perhaps TRBD2 as D (7 bases). Germline CDR1 reads MGHRA; CDR2 reads YSYEKL. CDR3 length equals 15 residues. V lost 1 base to trimming and J lost 9 bases, with 15 bases between them. In nucleotides, the CDR3 is TGCGCCAGCAGCCAAGGAGGGGGGGTGTATAGGGAGCTGTTTTTT. Its protein product is CASSQGGGVYRELFF.

J is TRBJ1-2 and V is TRBV13; TRBD1 aligns across 11 bases. CDR3 size: 17 residues. J gave up 4 bases and V 6 bases, and 13 bases lay outside the gene matches. Germline CDR1 PRHDT, CDR2 FYEKMQ (reference sequence). This CDR3 is CASSAGDRGFEGYGYTF. The DNA for the CDR3 is TGTGCCAGCAGTGCTGGGGACAGGGGGTTCGAGGGCTATGGCTACACCTTC.

This CDR3 reads CASSSTYNRDSLGETQYF. CDR3 DNA: TGTGCCAGCAGCTCTACCTATAACCGGGACAGCTTAGGAGAGACCCAGTACTTC. The chain couples TRBV7-9 to TRBJ2-5, with 7 bases identical to TRBD1. V was clipped by 4 bases and J by 4 bases; unmatched bases: 18. CDR1 is SEHNR, CDR2 FQNEAQ, per germline (reference sequence). The CDR3 length is 18 residues. Together with reference TRBV7-9 and TRBJ2-5, the CDR3 gives the full variable domain: DTGVSQNPRHKITKRGQNVTFRCDPISEHNRLYWYRQTLGQGPEFLTYFQNEAQLEKSRLLSDRFSAERPKGSFSTLEIQRTEQGDSAMYLCASSSTYNRDSLGETQYFGPGTRLLVL.

The V and J genes are TRBV5-6 and TRBJ2-7; D is undetermined. The CDR3 consists of 13 residues. V gave up 0 bases and J gave up 6 bases, with 10 bases separating them. Germline assignment: CDR1 SGHDT and CDR2 YYEEEE. The CDR3 is CASSLGSQAEQYF. CDR3 bases: TGTGCCAGCAGCTTGGGCAGTCAAGCCGAGCAGTACTTC.

This clone has a single count. Other nucleotide sequences from this sample produce the same CDR3. The chain combines TRBV15 with TRBJ2-7; D possibly corresponds to TRBD2 (5 bases). The CDR3 runs 13 residues. The germline V and J ends were trimmed by 6 bases and 1 base, with 10 bases remaining between them. Germline V gene lookup returns CDR1 LNHNV and CDR2 YYDKDF (reference sequence). CDR3 protein: CATRPTGSYEQYF. CDR3 coding DNA: TGTGCCACCAGACCCACGGGATCCTACGAGCAGTACTTC. The complete variable domain, with remaining parts taken from reference TRBV15 and TRBJ2-7, reads DAMVIQNPRYQVTQFGKPVTLSCSQTLNHNVMYWYQQKSSQAPKLLFHYYDKDFNNEADTPDNFQSRRPNTSFCFLDIRSPGLGDTAMYLCATRPTGSYEQYFGPGTRLTVT.

This chain uses TRBV6-5 with TRBJ1-5; 9 bases map to TRBD1. CDR1 and CDR2 (germline): MNHEY, SVGAGI. V trimming: 6 bases; J trimming: 3 bases; junction bases outside the gene matches: 6. The CDR3 consists of 15 residues. CDR3 nucleotide sequence: TGTGCCAGCAGCCTGACAGGGGGGGACAATCAGCCCCAGCATTTT. As protein: CASSLTGGDNQPQHF.

A single count supports this clone. The chain recombines TRBV4-1 with TRBJ1-4; 7 bases fit TRBD1. This CDR3 has 14 amino acids. Trimming cost V 3 bases and J 8 bases; bases outside gene matches: 6. Germline V gives CDR1 MGHRA, CDR2 YSYEKL. CDR3 nucleotides: TGCGCCAGCAGCCAGATACAGGGGCAAGAAAAACTGTTTTTT. This encodes CASSQIQGQEKLFF.

The chain recombines TRBV7-9 with TRBJ2-7; D is unclear. The CDR3 consists of 12 residues. The V end lost 5 bases, the J end lost 2 bases, and 7 bases lay between the germline ends. Per the germline V gene, CDR1 is SEHNR and CDR2 is FQNEAQ (reference sequence). CDR3 nucleotide sequence: TGTGCCAGCAGCGACATAACCTACGAGCAGTACTTC. Protein sequence: CASSDITYEQYF.

Concerning this clone itself: Different DNA sequences within this sample yield the same CDR3. V usage is TRBV4-1 and J usage is TRBJ2-5; D uncertain. Germline lookup yields CDR1 MGHRA and CDR2 YSYEKL. Trimming took 5 bases from V and 2 from J, leaving 9 bases between them. The CDR3 has 13 amino acids. The CDR3 nucleotides read TGCGCCAGCAGCTACCGAGTACAAGAGACCCAGTACTTC. It is translated as CASSYRVQETQYF.

This clone occurred a few times. V gene TRBV5-4 combines with J gene TRBJ1-1, with D tentatively TRBD1 (6 bases). V lost 4 bases and J 6 bases, leaving 10 bases between the germline ends. Germline loops: CDR1 SGHNT, CDR2 YYREEE (reference sequence). The CDR3 covers 12 residues. CDR3 bases: TGTGCCAGCAGCGGTGGACAGCCTGAAGCTTTCTTT. Translated: CASSGGQPEAFF.

The genes are TRBV7-9 and TRBJ1-1; no firm D call. Between the trimmed V and J ends, which lost 1 base and 4 bases, there was a span of 13 bases. The CDR3 is made up of 15 amino acids. Germline V gives CDR1 SEHNR, CDR2 FQNEAQ (reference sequence). Here the CDR3 reads CASSLEGGLGTEAFF. CDR3 in DNA: TGTGCCAGCAGCTTAGAAGGAGGGTTGGGCACTGAAGCTTTCTTT.

The J gene is TRBJ1-6, the V gene TRBV27; possibly TRBD1 for D (6 bases). The CDR3 totals 18 residues. Germline V CDR1 and CDR2: MNHEY, SMNVEV (reference sequence). V shed 3 bases and J shed 0 bases, with 15 bases lying between them. As DNA, the CDR3 is TGTGCCAGCAGTTTGGTCGGGGGGCGGAGCTCCTATAATTCACCCCTCCACTTT. Translation: CASSLVGGRSSYNSPLHF.

With respect to this clone: A much larger clone lies a single base off, so this may be a read error. This CDR3 is also generated by other DNA sequences in the sample. The genes are TRBV5-8 and TRBJ1-5; D may be TRBD1 (6 bases). CDR3 size: 15 residues. The V end lost 4 bases, the J end lost 0 bases, and 11 bases lay between the germline ends. Germline V gene lookup returns CDR1 SGHTS and CDR2 YDEGEE. The CDR3 DNA is TGTGCCAGCAGCATTCAGGGGTATAGCAATCAGCCCCAGCATTTT. Translated, it gives CASSIQGYSNQPQHF.

The rearrangement uses TRBV18 and TRBJ2-5; possibly TRBD1 or TRBD2 for D (5 bases each). The ends were cut back, 1 base at V and 4 bases at J, with 10 bases in the middle. Germline CDR1 reads KGHSH; CDR2 reads LQKENI. The CDR3 runs 14 residues. CDR3 sequence: CASSPLEGRETQYF. Here the CDR3 DNA reads TGTGCCAGCTCACCACTTGAGGGGCGAGAGACCCAGTACTTC.

The V call is TRBV7-9, the J call TRBJ2-5; possibly TRBD1 for D (5 bases). V lost 5 bases to trimming and J lost 3 bases, with 19 bases between them. Germline lookup yields CDR1 SEHNR and CDR2 FQNEAQ (reference sequence). There are 16 residues in the CDR3. The CDR3 sequence is CASSASEPDIEETQYF. The CDR3 nucleotides read TGTGCCAGCAGCGCAAGTGAACCGGACATAGAAGAGACCCAGTACTTC. The variable domain in full, with the rest retrieved from reference TRBV7-9 and TRBJ2-5, is DTGVSQNPRHKITKRGQNVTFRCDPISEHNRLYWYRQTLGQGPEFLTYFQNEAQLEKSRLLSDRFSAERPKGSFSTLEIQRTEQGDSAMYLCASSASEPDIEETQYFGPGTRLLVL.

The rearrangement links TRBV29-1 to TRBJ2-1; possible D gene TRBD1, 6 bases. V lost 3 bases and J lost 5, with 11 bases in between. The germline CDR1 and CDR2 sequences are SQVTM and ANQGSEA. This CDR3 has 13 residues. In nucleotides, the CDR3 is TGCAGCGTTGAGAATGGACAGAACAATGAGCAGTTCTTC. Residues: CSVENGQNNEQFF.

CDR3 bases: TGTGCCAGCAACACCGGACTAGCGGTTATATACAATGAGCAGTTCTTC. This codes for CASNTGLAVIYNEQFF. J is TRBJ2-1 and V is TRBV7-9, with 10 bases aligning to TRBD2. There are 16 residues in the CDR3. Germline V gene sequence: CDR1 SEHNR, CDR2 FQNEAQ (reference sequence). V shed 7 bases, J shed 4 bases, and the junction held 10 bases outside the gene matches.

This rearrangement joins TRBV13 to TRBJ1-4; a weak D match, TRBD1 (5 bases). The CDR3 is 14 amino acids. Germline V gene data show CDR1 as PRHDT and CDR2 as FYEKMQ (reference sequence). Trimming removed 5 bases at V and 3 bases at J, with 10 bases between. CDR3 DNA: TGTGCCAGCAGCCGGGGACGGCCTAATGAAAAACTGTTTTTT. Translation: CASSRGRPNEKLFF.

Here the CDR3 reads CASSLSGGLSPLHF. For the CDR3, the DNA is TGTGCCAGCAGTTTATCAGGGGGTCTGTCACCCCTCCACTTT. This chain links TRBV27 with TRBJ1-6; D is possibly TRBD1 (6 bases). The germline gives CDR1 MNHEY, CDR2 SMNVEV (reference sequence). The CDR3 extends over 14 amino acids. The germline V and J ends were trimmed by 0 bases and 10 bases, with 10 bases remaining between them.

Note on this clone: Other DNA sequences in this sample translate to the same CDR3. V is TRBV9 and J is TRBJ1-5, with D possibly being TRBD1 (5 bases). The CDR3 has 15 amino acids. V lost 0 bases and J lost 0, with 7 bases in between. The germline gives CDR1 SGDLS, CDR2 YYNGEE. In nucleotides, the CDR3 is TGTGCCAGCAGCGTAGGGGGCAGTAGCAATCAGCCCCAGCATTTT. Its protein is CASSVGGSSNQPQHF.

The rearrangement joins TRBV27 to TRBJ2-3; 9 nucleotides line up with TRBD1. Germline CDR1 and CDR2: MNHEY and SMNVEV (reference sequence). CDR3 length equals 18 residues. The V gene end was trimmed by 8 bases and the J gene end by 2 bases; junction bases not matched to a gene: 17. The CDR3: CASSYLGGQGDYTDTQYF. The CDR3 region has the DNA TGTGCCAGCTCTTACTTGGGGGGACAGGGAGACTACACAGATACGCAGTATTTT.

The CDR3: CAISESGDRGRVTEAFF. DNA for the CDR3: TGTGCCATCAGTGAGTCCGGGGACAGGGGGCGGGTCACTGAAGCTTTCTTT. The chain employs TRBV10-3 and TRBJ1-1; TRBD1 aligns across 12 bases. V lost 0 bases to trimming and J lost 4 bases; unmatched junction nucleotides: 6. The CDR3 extends over 17 amino acids. Germline V gene lookup returns CDR1 ENHRY and CDR2 SYGVKD.

As for this clone: At one of its ends the junction is not consistent with the germline gene, which may arise from a read error. The V call is TRBV9, the J call TRBJ2-1, with TRBD2 matching 8 bases. Germline loops: CDR1 SGDLS, CDR2 YYNGEE. This CDR3 is built from 11 residues. The chain's CDR3 is CASSAGGGKIF. DNA for the CDR3: TGTGCCAGCAGCGCGGGAGGGGGAAAGATCTTC.

This chain joins TRBV18 and TRBJ2-7; D not resolved. The V gene lost 4 bases and the J gene lost 2 bases, with 12 bases spanning the gap. CDR1 and CDR2 (germline): KGHSH, LQKENI. CDR3 length: 14 amino acids. CDR3 nucleotides: TGTGCCAGCTCACTAGGACCGTCCGCCTACGAGCAGTACTTC. Translation: CASSLGPSAYEQYF.

This chain's CDR3 is CASSWRQGDGETQYF. CDR3 nucleotide sequence: TGTGCCAGCAGCTGGAGACAGGGCGATGGAGAGACCCAGTACTTC. The rearrangement links TRBV13 to TRBJ2-5; 7 nucleotides match TRBD1. The CDR3 length is 15 residues. The V and J ends lost 4 bases and 4 bases, in that order; junction bases with no gene match: 9. CDR1 and CDR2 from the germline V gene are PRHDT and FYEKMQ (reference sequence).